These T cell receptor beta chains were read from a single sample in a study of T-cell reconstitution after alpha-beta-depleted transplantation in children. TCRdb fed the PCR reads into MiXCR, producing one record per CDR3 protein. The sample records hundreds of thousands of distinct CDR3 sequences, roughly 23% being singletons. The starting material was PBMCs, obtained before TCRalphabeta/CD19-depleted stem cell transplant. Receptor source: a girl aged 2 to 10 with Fanconi anemia, due to receive a stem cell transplant. The CDR3 runs from the conserved cysteine through the conserved F or W. Each record gives: CDR3 protein, CDR3 DNA, clone size, J gene, D gene, V gene. A D gene is named only where the DNA matches it firmly. The size of a clone is reported for some rows only, either as once, few or many, or as a class for expanded clones.

cdr3_aa: CSVGPSSGANVLTF
cdr3_nt: TGCAGCGTTGGACCGAGCTCTGGGGCCAACGTCCTGACTTTC
clone_size: few
j_call: TRBJ2-6
d_call: .
v_call: TRBV29-1

cdr3_aa: CASRIGEPTDTQYF
cdr3_nt: TGCGCCAGCAGAATTGGGGAACCTACGGATACGCAGTATTTT
clone_size: many
j_call: TRBJ2-3
d_call: .
v_call: TRBV5-1

cdr3_aa: CSVEAPTYEQYF
cdr3_nt: TGCAGCGTTGAAGCACCAACCTACGAGCAGTACTTC
clone_size: .
j_call: TRBJ2-7
d_call: .
v_call: TRBV29-1

cdr3_aa: CATSKATGTYNEQFF
cdr3_nt: TGTGCCACCAGCAAAGCCACAGGTACCTACAATGAGCAGTTCTTC
clone_size: .
j_call: TRBJ2-1
d_call: .
v_call: TRBV15

cdr3_aa: CASSFPGTPAGTDTQYF
cdr3_nt: TGTGCCAGCAGCTTTCCTGGGACACCAGCCGGCACAGATACGCAGTATTTT
clone_size: .
j_call: TRBJ2-3
d_call: .
v_call: TRBV7-2

cdr3_aa: CASRSGRDTQYF
cdr3_nt: TGTGCCAGCAGATCAGGGCGGGATACGCAGTATTTT
clone_size: few
j_call: TRBJ2-3
d_call: .
v_call: TRBV28

cdr3_aa: CATSDLWGTTYNEQFF
cdr3_nt: TGTGCCACCAGTGATTTGTGGGGGACTACGTACAATGAGCAGTTCTTC
clone_size: many
j_call: TRBJ2-1
d_call: TRBD2
v_call: TRBV24-1

cdr3_aa: CSSEEGENYGYTF
cdr3_nt: TGCAGTTCAGAAGAGGGAGAGAACTATGGCTACACCTTC
clone_size: many
j_call: TRBJ1-2
d_call: .
v_call: TRBV29-1

cdr3_aa: CSVGRGTEAFF
cdr3_nt: TGCAGCGTAGGCAGGGGTACTGAAGCTTTCTTT
clone_size: few
j_call: TRBJ1-1
d_call: .
v_call: TRBV29-1

cdr3_aa: CASGGRETQYF
cdr3_nt: TGCGCCAGCGGAGGGCGGGAGACCCAGTACTTC
clone_size: .
j_call: TRBJ2-5
d_call: .
v_call: TRBV10-2

cdr3_aa: CSAWDRVYEQYF
cdr3_nt: TGCAGTGCTTGGGACCGCGTCTACGAGCAGTACTTC
clone_size: .
j_call: TRBJ2-7
d_call: .
v_call: TRBV20-1

cdr3_aa: CSVGQADDSNQPQHF
cdr3_nt: TGCAGCGTTGGACAGGCTGACGATAGCAATCAGCCCCAGCATTTT
clone_size: many
j_call: TRBJ1-5
d_call: .
v_call: TRBV29-1

cdr3_aa: CASSPLAGGVEQYF
cdr3_nt: TGTGCCAGCAGTCCGTTAGCGGGAGGCGTCGAGCAGTACTTC
clone_size: .
j_call: TRBJ2-7
d_call: TRBD2
v_call: TRBV12-3/TRBV12-4

cdr3_aa: CASSEYDLSPYEQYF
cdr3_nt: TGTGCCAGCAGTGAATACGACCTATCCCCCTACGAGCAGTACTTC
clone_size: .
j_call: TRBJ2-7
d_call: .
v_call: TRBV25-1

cdr3_aa: CASSSFTDTQYF
cdr3_nt: TGTGCCAGCAGTTCTTTCACAGATACGCAGTATTTT
clone_size: few
j_call: TRBJ2-3
d_call: .
v_call: TRBV12-3/TRBV12-4

cdr3_aa: CASSFTGPTGELFF
cdr3_nt: TGTGCCAGCAGCTTTACAGGGCCCACCGGGGAGCTGTTTTTT
clone_size: few
j_call: TRBJ2-2
d_call: .
v_call: TRBV11-2

cdr3_aa: CSVARPNPSTDTQYF
cdr3_nt: TGCAGCGTTGCACGACCGAACCCAAGCACAGATACGCAGTATTTT
clone_size: many
j_call: TRBJ2-3
d_call: .
v_call: TRBV29-1

cdr3_aa: CASSSLRDTQYF
cdr3_nt: TGTGCCAGCAGTTCCCTTAGAGATACGCAGTATTTT
clone_size: few
j_call: TRBJ2-3
d_call: .
v_call: TRBV28

cdr3_aa: CASSQEMSSYNEQFF
cdr3_nt: TGTGCCAGCAGCCAAGAGATGAGCTCCTACAATGAGCAGTTCTTC
clone_size: .
j_call: TRBJ2-1
d_call: .
v_call: TRBV3-1

cdr3_aa: CASSPGLDIFNEQFF
cdr3_nt: TGTGCCAGCAGCCCGGGACTAGATATTTTCAATGAGCAGTTCTTC
clone_size: .
j_call: TRBJ2-1
d_call: TRBD2
v_call: TRBV28

cdr3_aa: CAIKAGNTDTQYF
cdr3_nt: TGTGCCATCAAGGCAGGGAACACAGATACGCAGTATTTT
clone_size: few
j_call: TRBJ2-3
d_call: .
v_call: TRBV10-3

cdr3_aa: CATSEGQGRTGELFF
cdr3_nt: TGTGCCACCAGCGAGGGACAGGGTAGGACCGGGGAGCTGTTTTTT
clone_size: many
j_call: TRBJ2-2
d_call: TRBD1
v_call: TRBV24-1

cdr3_aa: CASSQGLEVRNEQFF
cdr3_nt: TGTGCCAGCAGCCAAGGGCTGGAGGTAAGGAATGAGCAGTTCTTC
clone_size: many
j_call: TRBJ2-1
d_call: .
v_call: TRBV14

cdr3_aa: CSASRGYSYEQYF
cdr3_nt: TGCAGTGCTAGTCGAGGCTACTCCTACGAGCAGTACTTC
clone_size: .
j_call: TRBJ2-7
d_call: .
v_call: TRBV20-1

cdr3_aa: CSVARTSGFFYEQYF
cdr3_nt: TGCAGCGTTGCCCGGACTAGCGGCTTTTTCTACGAGCAGTACTTC
clone_size: many
j_call: TRBJ2-7
d_call: TRBD2
v_call: TRBV29-1

cdr3_aa: CSATLPLTSGIHNEQFF
cdr3_nt: TGCAGTGCCACACTACCCCTGACTAGCGGGATTCACAATGAGCAGTTCTTC
clone_size: many
j_call: TRBJ2-1
d_call: TRBD2
v_call: TRBV20-1

cdr3_aa: CASSLPSRGGQGGYEQYF
cdr3_nt: TGTGCCAGCAGCTTACCCTCCCGGGGGGGACAGGGGGGGTACGAGCAGTACTTC
clone_size: few
j_call: TRBJ2-7
d_call: TRBD1
v_call: TRBV11-3

cdr3_aa: CASSYGNRNEQFF
cdr3_nt: TGTGCCAGCAGTTACGGTAACAGGAATGAGCAGTTCTTC
clone_size: few
j_call: TRBJ2-1
d_call: .
v_call: TRBV6-5

cdr3_aa: CSVLGTSGRTGYEQYF
cdr3_nt: TGCAGCGTTCTCGGGACTAGCGGGAGAACGGGATACGAGCAGTACTTC
clone_size: many
j_call: TRBJ2-7
d_call: TRBD2
v_call: TRBV29-1

cdr3_aa: CASCSLTYEQYF
cdr3_nt: TGTGCCAGCTGTTCGCTGACCTACGAGCAGTACTTC
clone_size: many
j_call: TRBJ2-7
d_call: .
v_call: TRBV6-6

cdr3_aa: CSAQLAGDTDTQYF
cdr3_nt: TGCAGTGCGCAACTAGCGGGGGACACAGATACGCAGTATTTT
clone_size: many
j_call: TRBJ2-3
d_call: TRBD2
v_call: TRBV20-1

cdr3_aa: CASSPYPTSMNEQFF
cdr3_nt: TGTGCCAGCAGCCCCTACCCGACTAGCATGAATGAGCAGTTCTTC
clone_size: .
j_call: TRBJ2-1
d_call: TRBD2
v_call: TRBV3-1

cdr3_aa: CSASRGAGETQYF
cdr3_nt: TGCAGTGCTAGTCGCGGTGCAGGGGAGACCCAGTACTTC
clone_size: .
j_call: TRBJ2-5
d_call: .
v_call: TRBV20-1

cdr3_aa: CSARDGQPTSGRWNEQFF
cdr3_nt: TGCAGTGCTAGAGATGGGCAACCTACTAGCGGGAGGTGGAATGAGCAGTTCTTC
clone_size: many
j_call: TRBJ2-1
d_call: TRBD2
v_call: TRBV20-1

cdr3_aa: CASDRGGYEQFF
cdr3_nt: TGTGCCAGCGACCGGGGGGGCTATGAGCAGTTCTTC
clone_size: many
j_call: TRBJ2-1
d_call: TRBD2
v_call: TRBV12-3/TRBV12-4

cdr3_aa: CASRGSYNSPLHF
cdr3_nt: TGTGCCAGCAGGGGCTCCTATAATTCACCCCTCCACTTT
clone_size: .
j_call: TRBJ1-6
d_call: .
v_call: TRBV7-2

cdr3_aa: CSASPWGKETQYF
cdr3_nt: TGCAGTGCTAGTCCCTGGGGGAAAGAGACCCAGTACTTC
clone_size: .
j_call: TRBJ2-5
d_call: .
v_call: TRBV20-1

cdr3_aa: CSAKGAGELFF
cdr3_nt: TGCAGTGCTAAGGGGGCGGGGGAGCTGTTTTTT
clone_size: many
j_call: TRBJ2-2
d_call: TRBD1
v_call: TRBV20-1

cdr3_aa: CASSQDSAGGELFF
cdr3_nt: TGTGCCAGCAGCCAAGATTCTGCCGGCGGGGAGCTGTTTTTT
clone_size: many
j_call: TRBJ2-2
d_call: .
v_call: TRBV4-2

cdr3_aa: CSASPRVASYEQYF
cdr3_nt: TGCAGTGCTAGCCCCCGGGTAGCCAGCTACGAGCAGTACTTC
clone_size: .
j_call: TRBJ2-7
d_call: .
v_call: TRBV20-1

cdr3_aa: CARSYSQRGYEQYF
cdr3_nt: TGTGCCAGGAGCTACAGTCAGAGGGGCTACGAGCAGTACTTC
clone_size: .
j_call: TRBJ2-7
d_call: .
v_call: TRBV4-2

cdr3_aa: CASSEKASGGAKNIQYF
cdr3_nt: TGTGCCAGCAGTGAAAAGGCTAGCGGAGGCGCCAAAAACATTCAGTACTTC
clone_size: many
j_call: TRBJ2-4
d_call: TRBD2
v_call: TRBV25-1

cdr3_aa: CASRGDRTIYEQYF
cdr3_nt: TGTGCCAGCAGGGGGGACAGGACCATTTACGAGCAGTACTTC
clone_size: .
j_call: TRBJ2-7
d_call: TRBD1
v_call: TRBV5-5

cdr3_aa: CSASNLPGKSSYEQYF
cdr3_nt: TGCAGTGCTAGTAACCTCCCCGGGAAGTCCTCCTACGAGCAGTACTTC
clone_size: many
j_call: TRBJ2-7
d_call: .
v_call: TRBV20-1

cdr3_aa: CASSDPLASPGTQYF
cdr3_nt: TGCGCCAGCAGCGACCCTCTAGCGTCGCCGGGTACGCAGTATTTT
clone_size: .
j_call: TRBJ2-3
d_call: .
v_call: TRBV5-1

cdr3_aa: CSVGAGGSSYEQYF
cdr3_nt: TGCAGCGTTGGAGCGGGAGGCTCTTCCTACGAGCAGTACTTC
clone_size: few
j_call: TRBJ2-7
d_call: TRBD2
v_call: TRBV29-1

cdr3_aa: CASSPGGDRSYEQYF
cdr3_nt: TGTGCCAGCAGCCCTGGGGGGGACAGGAGCTACGAGCAGTACTTC
clone_size: many
j_call: TRBJ2-7
d_call: .
v_call: TRBV12-3/TRBV12-4

cdr3_aa: CASSLEEGNEQFF
cdr3_nt: TGTGCCAGCAGCTTAGAAGAGGGCAATGAGCAGTTCTTC
clone_size: few
j_call: TRBJ2-1
d_call: .
v_call: TRBV7-9